The subject of this entry is one T cell receptor (beta chain). The antigen remains unidentified. Deletions cut 5 bases from V and 5 bases from J, with 16 bases between. The CDR3 loop spans 14 amino acids. The germline CDR1 and CDR2 sequences are LNHNV and YYDKDF (reference sequence). This sample was taken from a study of OX40 agonist ivuxolimab in advanced cancers. For the study at large: Among those enrolled, mean age was approximately 62 years (range about 23 to 85) and 70% to 85% were male. Study results and caveats: Researchers report that CD8+ T cells had, on average, more expanded clones than CD4+. Patients who responded partially at 0.1-3.0 mg/kg showed clonal expansion ranking among the lowest. Nonresponders, in some cases, also had low normalized T-cell clonal expansion.

Profiled with immunoSEQ multiplex PCR; TCRdb holds only in-frame clones, not every one. The sample lists 25,000 to 30,000 clones; 70% to 90% were seen once. Here the sequenced sample was CD4+ or CD8+ T cells sorted from blood, taken in a trial of the OX40 agonist ivuxolimab. The rearrangement joins TRBV15 to TRBJ2-7; TRBD1 might be the D (6 bases). The receptor comes from an adult with an advanced solid tumor such as melanoma, head and neck, liver or kidney cancer. CDR3 nucleotides: TGTGCCACCAGCCGCCGACAGGTCGTCCACGAGCAGTACTTC. This translates into CATSRRQVVHEQYF.